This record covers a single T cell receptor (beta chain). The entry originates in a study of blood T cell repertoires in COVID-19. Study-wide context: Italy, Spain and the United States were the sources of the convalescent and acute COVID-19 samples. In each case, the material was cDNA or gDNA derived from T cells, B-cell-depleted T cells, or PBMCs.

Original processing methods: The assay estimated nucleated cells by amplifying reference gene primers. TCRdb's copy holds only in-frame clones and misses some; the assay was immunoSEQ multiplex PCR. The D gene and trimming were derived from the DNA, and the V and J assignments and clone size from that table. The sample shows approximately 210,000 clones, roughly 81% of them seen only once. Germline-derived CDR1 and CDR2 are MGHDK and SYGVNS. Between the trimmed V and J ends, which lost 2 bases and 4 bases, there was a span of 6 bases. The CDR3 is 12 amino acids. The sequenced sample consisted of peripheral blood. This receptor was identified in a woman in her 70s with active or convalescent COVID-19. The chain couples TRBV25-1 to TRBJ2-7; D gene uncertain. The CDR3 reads CASSEVGYEQYF. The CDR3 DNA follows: TGTGCCAGCAGTGAAGTCGGTTACGAGCAGTACTTC.